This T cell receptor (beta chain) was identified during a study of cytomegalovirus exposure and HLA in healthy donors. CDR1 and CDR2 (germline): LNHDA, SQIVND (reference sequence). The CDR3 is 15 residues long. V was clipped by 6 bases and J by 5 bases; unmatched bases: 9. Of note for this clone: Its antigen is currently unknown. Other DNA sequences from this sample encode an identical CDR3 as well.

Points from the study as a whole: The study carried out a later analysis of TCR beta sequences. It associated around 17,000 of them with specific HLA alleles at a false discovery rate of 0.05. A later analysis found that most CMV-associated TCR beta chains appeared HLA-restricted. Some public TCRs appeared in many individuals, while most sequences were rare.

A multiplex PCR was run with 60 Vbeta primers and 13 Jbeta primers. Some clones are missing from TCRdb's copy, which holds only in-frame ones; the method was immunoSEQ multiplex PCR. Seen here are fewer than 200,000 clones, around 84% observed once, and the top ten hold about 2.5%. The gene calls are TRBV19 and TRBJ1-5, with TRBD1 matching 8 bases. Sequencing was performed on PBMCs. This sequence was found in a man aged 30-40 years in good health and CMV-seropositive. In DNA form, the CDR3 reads TGTGCCAGTAGCACTCTCGACAGGGGAGATCAGCCCCAGCATTTT. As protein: CASSTLDRGDQPQHF. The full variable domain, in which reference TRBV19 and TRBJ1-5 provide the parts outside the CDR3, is DGGITQSPKYLFRKEGQNVTLSCEQNLNHDAMYWYRQDPGQGLRLIYYSQIVNDFQKGDIAEGYSVSREKKESFPLTVTSAQKNPTAFYLCASSTLDRGDQPQHFGDGTRLSIL.